The 26 T cell receptor beta chains below come from one sample, sequenced in a study of blood T cell repertoires in COVID-19. Assay used: immunoSEQ multiplex PCR; TCRdb lists only in-frame clones, some missing. The data contain about 480,000 clones, more than 75% of them singletons. Sequenced sample: PBMCs or T cells enriched from blood (not recorded which). The receptors shown here come from a middle-aged woman who had recovered from COVID-19.

The rearrangement links TRBV2 to TRBJ1-6, with D maybe TRBD1 (5 bases). The V gene lost 6 bases and the J gene lost 10 bases, with 16 bases spanning the gap. Germline V CDR1 and CDR2: SNHLY, FYNNEI. The CDR3 is 14 amino acids. CDR3 sequence (DNA): TGTGCCAGCAGGGGGGGTAGCACGAACTCACCCCTCCACTTT. Translation: CASRGGSTNSPLHF.

The rearrangement uses TRBV7-2 and TRBJ1-5; TRBD1 agrees at 9 bases. Losses at the gene ends were 5 bases for V and 6 bases for J; bases not matched to a gene: 5. Germline lookup yields CDR1 SGHTA and CDR2 FQGNSA. The CDR3 has 14 residues. Written as DNA, the CDR3 is TGTGCCAGCAGCCCTCGGACAGGGGCTCAGCCCCAGCATTTT. This encodes CASSPRTGAQPQHF.

The CDR3 loop is CASSYRLAGGEQFF. CDR3 coding DNA: TGTGCCAGCAGCTATCGACTAGCGGGAGGAGAGCAGTTCTTC. This rearrangement joins TRBV7-2 to TRBJ2-1, with 13 bases aligning to TRBD2. The germline CDR1 and CDR2 sequences are SGHTA and FQGNSA. This CDR3 has 14 amino acids. Unmatched junction bases numbered 4, after V lost 4 bases and J lost 10 bases.

J is TRBJ2-7 and V is TRBV4-3; 9 bases align to TRBD2. Germline V gene lookup returns CDR1 LGHNA and CDR2 YSLEER. The V gene end was trimmed by 0 bases and the J gene end by 1 base; junction bases not matched to a gene: 13. The CDR3 runs 19 residues. CDR3 sequence: CASSQDFAGGGSRSYEQYF. In nucleotides, the CDR3 is TGCGCCAGCAGCCAAGATTTTGCGGGAGGGGGCTCAAGGTCCTACGAGCAGTACTTC.

CDR3 residues: CASSPTQTGEAFF. In DNA, the CDR3 is TGTGCCAGCAGCCCAACCCAAACAGGGGAAGCTTTCTTT. This chain connects TRBV12-3 or TRBV12-4 to TRBJ1-1, with D possibly matching TRBD1 (6 bases). CDR3 length equals 13 residues. The ends were cut back, 6 bases at V and 8 bases at J, with 16 bases in the middle.

This clone showed up just once. The chain carries TRBV7-2 and TRBJ1-2, with TRBD1 as a possible D gene (6 bases). This CDR3 has 17 amino acids. CDR1 SGHTA and CDR2 FQGNSA come from the germline V gene. Trimming pared 4 bases from V and 1 base from J, leaving 19 bases between. CDR3 loop: CASSYRDTVRINYGYTF. The CDR3 coding sequence is TGTGCCAGCAGCTACCGGGACACAGTTCGCATTAACTATGGCTACACCTTC.

V is TRBV4-1 and J is TRBJ2-2; a weak D match, TRBD1 (6 bases). Trimming left V 0 bases short and J 6 bases short, with 11 bases between. Germline assignment: CDR1 MGHRA and CDR2 YSYEKL. This CDR3 comprises 15 residues. The CDR3 sequence is CASSQEAGVAGELFF. The CDR3 DNA follows: TGCGCCAGCAGCCAAGAGGCAGGGGTAGCCGGGGAGCTGTTTTTT.

This sequence joins TRBV7-2 and TRBJ1-5, with a tentative D call TRBD1 (5 bases). The germline V gene has CDR1 SGHTA and CDR2 FQGNSA. This CDR3 has 15 residues. Trimming removed 5 bases at V and 1 base at J, with 12 bases between. CDR3 sequence (DNA): TGTGCCAGCAGCCCGACAGTCATGAGCAATCAGCCCCAGCATTTT. Protein product: CASSPTVMSNQPQHF.

About this clone: This specimen includes other DNA sequences encoding the same CDR3. The rearrangement uses TRBV29-1 and TRBJ1-4; 8 nucleotides align to TRBD1. Germline V CDR1 and CDR2: SQVTM, ANQGSEA. There are 14 residues in the CDR3. The ends lost 3 bases at V and 5 bases at J; junction bases unmatched: 5. This chain's CDR3 is CSVEDTGGNEKLFF. In DNA form, the CDR3 reads TGCAGCGTTGAGGACACAGGGGGAAATGAAAAACTGTTTTTT.

The V gene is TRBV5-4, the J gene TRBJ1-1; 8 bases fit TRBD1. The CDR3 has 14 amino acids. Germline assignment: CDR1 SGHNT and CDR2 YYREEE (reference sequence). Trimming cost V 4 bases and J 6 bases; bases outside gene matches: 8. The CDR3 nucleotides are TGTGCCAGCAGCAACCGAGACAGGGGCCCTGAAGCTTTCTTT. Residues: CASSNRDRGPEAFF.

The V and J genes are TRBV7-9 and TRBJ2-2, with 7 positions matching TRBD2. The CDR3 extends over 16 amino acids. V was pared by 4 bases and J by 1 base, with 6 bases of the junction left unmatched. Germline V CDR1 and CDR2: SEHNR, FQNEAQ (reference sequence). The CDR3 loop reads CASSWGGGLNTGELFF. Written as DNA, the CDR3 is TGTGCCAGCAGCTGGGGCGGGGGTCTGAACACCGGGGAGCTGTTTTTT.

This chain connects TRBV12-3 or TRBV12-4 to TRBJ1-5; the match to TRBD1 covers 7 bases. Trimming cost V 4 bases and J 7 bases; bases outside gene matches: 4. This CDR3 contains 13 residues. CDR3 bases: TGTGCCAGCAGTTGGCAGGGGGAGCAGCCCCAGCATTTT. Protein product: CASSWQGEQPQHF.

CDR3 sequence reads: CASSLYQGAPRNTIYF. The CDR3 nucleotides are TGTGCCAGCAGTTTATACCAGGGGGCGCCAAGAAACACCATATATTTT. The V gene is TRBV28, the J gene TRBJ1-3, with TRBD1 matching over 8 bases. After removal of 1 base from V and 5 bases from J, the junction contained 7 bases not matched to a gene. This CDR3 comprises 16 residues. Looked up from germline, CDR1 is MDHEN and CDR2 is SYDVKM.

The chain is built from TRBV27 and TRBJ1-2, with D possibly TRBD1 on 5 matching bases. With 0 bases removed from V and 2 bases from J, the gap between germline ends came to 13 bases. The germline gives CDR1 MNHEY, CDR2 SMNVEV (reference sequence). The CDR3 totals 16 residues. The DNA for the CDR3 is TGTGCCAGCAGTTTATCAAGAATGCGGGGGAACTATGGCTACACCTTC. As protein: CASSLSRMRGNYGYTF.

This sequence joins TRBV27 and TRBJ2-7; 8 nucleotides match TRBD1. Germline lookup yields CDR1 MNHEY and CDR2 SMNVEV (reference sequence). This CDR3 has 15 residues. The J segment lost 7 bases and the V segment lost 3 bases, leaving 11 bases of the junction unmatched. CDR3 amino acids: CASSFRGQGGDEQYF. The CDR3, as DNA: TGTGCCAGCAGTTTTCGTGGACAGGGAGGTGATGAGCAGTACTTC.

The V and J genes are TRBV2 and TRBJ2-7; 10 bases map to TRBD1. The CDR3 spans 15 residues. Trimming at V came to 5 bases and at J to 6 bases, leaving 10 bases not matched to a gene. Looked up from germline, CDR1 is SNHLY and CDR2 is FYNNEI. The CDR3 region has the DNA TGTGCCAGCAGTAGAACACGGGACAGGGGACCCGAGCAGTACTTC. Its protein is CASSRTRDRGPEQYF.

The rearrangement uses TRBV19 and TRBJ1-1; D may be TRBD1 (6 bases). Trimming pared 5 bases from V and 0 bases from J, leaving 16 bases between. From germline, CDR1 is LNHDA and CDR2 SQIVND (reference sequence). The CDR3 has 16 residues. CDR3 loop: CASSPRTELMNTEAFF. The DNA for the CDR3 is TGTGCCAGTAGTCCCCGGACAGAACTAATGAACACTGAAGCTTTCTTT.

This clone was seen just once. V and J are TRBV6-1 and TRBJ1-1, with D tentatively TRBD1 (5 bases). The V end lost 0 bases, the J end lost 6 bases, and 14 bases lay between the germline ends. Germline lookup yields CDR1 MNHNS and CDR2 SASEGT. This CDR3 comprises 15 residues. The CDR3 DNA is TGTGCCAGCAGTGAAGCAGGGCAGGGAAAAGCTGAAGCTTTCTTT. This translates into CASSEAGQGKAEAFF.

This clone was counted a single time. This chain uses TRBV7-6 with TRBJ2-1; no clear D. Per germline, CDR1 SGHVS and CDR2 FNYEAQ. The CDR3 is 19 residues long. V lost 2 bases and J 4 bases, leaving 24 bases between the germline ends. For the CDR3, the DNA is TGTGCCAGCAGCTTATACCCCGGTTCTTTCTCATCCCGATACAATGAGCAGTTCTTC. Its protein is CASSLYPGSFSSRYNEQFF.

The chain employs TRBV4-3 and TRBJ1-2, with a possible D match to TRBD1 (6 bases). V was pared by 0 bases and J by 1 base, with 15 bases between. CDR1 LGHNA and CDR2 YSLEER come from the germline V gene. The CDR3 totals 17 residues. The CDR3 coding sequence is TGCGCCAGCAGCCAAGAGGGAAGGGGGATTTATAACTATGGCTACACCTTC. It encodes CASSQEGRGIYNYGYTF.

V and J are TRBV11-3 and TRBJ2-1; maybe TRBD2 (6 bases). The length of the CDR3 is 19 residues. Trimming left V 4 bases short and J 0 bases short, with 22 bases between. Germline-derived CDR1 and CDR2 are SGHNT and YENEEA. CDR3 loop: CASSSHLGVVAASYNEQFF. CDR3 sequence (DNA): TGTGCCAGCAGCTCCCACCTCGGAGTGGTAGCGGCCTCCTACAATGAGCAGTTCTTC.

The chain employs TRBV10-3 and TRBJ1-1; TRBD1 agrees at 8 bases. Looked up from germline, CDR1 is ENHRY and CDR2 is SYGVKD. The trim removed 2 bases at V and 0 bases at J, leaving 2 bases unmatched. The CDR3 runs 15 residues. As DNA, the CDR3 is TGTGCCATCAGTGAGGGCAGGGGGCTGAACACTGAAGCTTTCTTT. Translating gives CAISEGRGLNTEAFF.

The chain combines TRBV11-2 with TRBJ2-7; perhaps TRBD2 as D (6 bases). CDR3 size: 15 residues. The V gene lost 0 bases and the J gene lost 0 bases, with 9 bases spanning the gap. Germline V gene sequence: CDR1 SGHAT, CDR2 FQNNGV. As DNA, the CDR3 is TGTGCCAGCAGCTTAGATCTAGCGTCCTCCTACGAGCAGTACTTC. Translation: CASSLDLASSYEQYF.

To note about this clone: Other nucleotide sequences from this sample produce the same CDR3. The chain combines TRBV7-9 with TRBJ2-5; D not resolved. V lost 1 base to trimming and J lost 5 bases, with 8 bases between them. The CDR3 is 13 residues long. Germline V lookup: CDR1 SEHNR, CDR2 FQNEAQ (reference sequence). Written as DNA, the CDR3 is TGTGCCAGCAGCTTAGGGCAATCGGAGACCCAGTACTTC. This sequence encodes CASSLGQSETQYF.

There are a few counts of this clone. The CDR3 protein is CSASRPESNQPQHF. The CDR3 nucleotides read TGCAGTGCTAGTCGTCCCGAGAGCAATCAGCCCCAGCATTTT. The J gene is TRBJ1-5, the V gene TRBV20-1; D gene unclear. This CDR3 region has 14 residues. Deletions cut 3 bases from V and 1 base from J, with 10 bases between. CDR1 DFQATT and CDR2 SNEGSKA come from the germline V gene (reference sequence).

The DNA of the CDR3 is TGCGCCAGCAGCCAAAGTTCCCCAGGCTTCTATAATTCACCCCTCCACTTT. This translates into CASSQSSPGFYNSPLHF. The V and J genes are TRBV4-3 and TRBJ1-6; the D is unclear. Looked up from germline, CDR1 is LGHNA and CDR2 is YSLEER. The CDR3 contains 17 residues. The V end lost 2 bases, the J end lost 3 bases, and 14 bases lay between the germline ends.